The next 26 T cell receptor beta chains were all read from a single sample in a study of T cells in narcolepsy. Measured with immunoSEQ multiplex PCR; TCRdb has only the in-frame clones, and not every one. Among approximately 30,000 clones listed, roughly 86% were seen once. Sequenced material: CD45RA- memory CD4+ T cells from PBMCs. All receptors derive from a human donor with narcolepsy.

V is TRBV9 and J is TRBJ1-1, with TRBD1 as a possible D gene (6 bases). The CDR3 has 13 residues. Per the germline V gene, CDR1 is SGDLS and CDR2 is YYNGEE. V was cut by 0 bases and J by 5 bases, with 8 bases left in between. The CDR3 protein is CASSVGQGTEAFF. In DNA, the CDR3 is TGTGCCAGCAGCGTAGGCCAGGGGACTGAAGCTTTCTTT.

The J gene is TRBJ2-3, the V gene TRBV5-1; tentative D call: TRBD1 (6 bases). V was shortened by 0 bases and J by 5 bases, with 13 bases between the two germline ends. The CDR3 loop spans 15 amino acids. Germline CDR1 SGHRS, CDR2 YFSETQ. DNA for the CDR3: TGCGCCAGCAGCTTGGCCGCAGGGGCAGGAGATACGCAGTATTTT. This gives the protein CASSLAAGAGDTQYF.

This sequence joins TRBV5-1 and TRBJ1-1, with TRBD1 matching over 9 bases. Germline V gene sequence: CDR1 SGHRS, CDR2 YFSETQ. The CDR3 runs 14 residues. With V trimmed by 4 bases and J by 6 bases, 7 bases remained unmatched. CDR3 sequence reads: CASSGGTGTPEAFF. CDR3 in DNA: TGCGCCAGCAGCGGCGGGACAGGGACCCCTGAAGCTTTCTTT.

The genes are TRBV7-6 and TRBJ2-2; 7 bases line up with TRBD1. Germline V CDR1 and CDR2: SGHVS, FNYEAQ. The V segment lost 6 bases and the J segment 1 base; nucleotides outside the gene matches: 8. The CDR3 has 16 residues. The CDR3 DNA reads as TGTGCCAGCAGAGTATGGGACAGCGAGAACACCGGGGAGCTGTTTTTT. Translation gives CASRVWDSENTGELFF.

The chain recombines TRBV5-1 with TRBJ2-3; TRBD2 aligns across 10 bases. V lost 1 base and J lost 6; bases outside the gene matches: 5. The CDR3 is 15 residues long. CDR1 is SGHRS, CDR2 YFSETQ, per germline. The CDR3 here is CASSLLAGGGDTQYF. CDR3 nucleotide sequence: TGCGCCAGCAGCTTGTTAGCGGGGGGCGGGGATACGCAGTATTTT.

The J gene is TRBJ2-7, the V gene TRBV18, with D unresolved. Germline CDR1 is KGHSH and CDR2 is LQKENI. The CDR3 spans 15 residues. V was cut by 1 base and J by 0 bases, with 10 bases left in between. The CDR3 spells CASSPLGQHSYEQYV. The CDR3 DNA sequence: TGTGCCAGCTCACCACTGGGTCAACACTCCTACGAGCAGTACGTC.

This chain links TRBV19 with TRBJ1-2; unclear D gene. This CDR3 has 12 amino acids. Germline-derived CDR1 and CDR2 are LNHDA and SQIVND (reference sequence). V was pared by 6 bases and J by 8 bases, with 13 bases between. The CDR3 bases are TGTGCCAGTAGACGGCCCCTCGGAGGCTACACCTTC. This codes for CASRRPLGGYTF.

The sample holds one count of this clone. The chain is built from TRBV19 and TRBJ1-5; D remains unclear. Trimming pared 0 bases from V and 3 bases from J, leaving 3 bases between. Germline CDR1 is LNHDA and CDR2 is SQIVND (reference sequence). The CDR3 totals 13 residues. The CDR3 DNA sequence: TGTGCCAGTAGTATAGAGTTCAATCAGCCCCAGCATTTT. Translating gives CASSIEFNQPQHF.

The gene calls are TRBV6-5 and TRBJ2-2; TRBD1 matches at 7 bases. J lost 7 bases, V lost 4 bases, and 6 bases had no gene match. CDR1 is MNHEY, CDR2 SVGAGI, per germline. CDR3 size: 14 residues. Here the CDR3 DNA reads TGTGCCAGCAGTTGGAACAGGGGAATCGGGGAGCTGTTTTTT. This codes for CASSWNRGIGELFF.

The V and J genes are TRBV7-9 and TRBJ2-3, with 9 nucleotides matching TRBD1. The trim removed 2 bases at V and 4 bases at J, leaving 4 bases unmatched. The CDR3 is 15 amino acids. Germline V gene data show CDR1 as SEHNR and CDR2 as FQNEAQ (reference sequence). DNA of the CDR3: TGTGCCAGCAGCTTACAGGGACAGGGCCCAGATACGCAGTATTTT. Translated, it gives CASSLQGQGPDTQYF.

V and J are TRBV19 and TRBJ1-2; 10 nucleotides match TRBD1. Germline CDR1 LNHDA, CDR2 SQIVND (reference sequence). The V segment lost 7 bases and the J segment 5 bases; nucleotides outside the gene matches: 13. This CDR3 spans 16 amino acids. CDR3 loop: CASTSTGGAFYYGYTF. The CDR3 DNA follows: TGTGCCAGTACCTCGACAGGGGGCGCCTTTTATTATGGCTACACCTTC. The whole variable domain, remainder taken from reference TRBV19 and TRBJ1-2, is DGGITQSPKYLFRKEGQNVTLSCEQNLNHDAMYWYRQDPGQGLRLIYYSQIVNDFQKGDIAEGYSVSREKKESFPLTVTSAQKNPTAFYLCASTSTGGAFYYGYTFGSGTRLTVV.

The CDR3 region is CASSLSPGESTEAFF. In DNA form, the CDR3 reads TGTGCCAGCAGTTTATCCCCAGGGGAGAGCACTGAAGCTTTCTTT. The chain employs TRBV27 and TRBJ1-1, with a tentative D call TRBD1 (6 bases). V was cut by 0 bases and J by 4 bases, with 12 bases left in between. The CDR3 extends over 15 amino acids. Germline CDR1 is MNHEY and CDR2 is SMNVEV (reference sequence).

The chain has TRBV19 and TRBJ1-5, with D perhaps TRBD1 (5 bases). The CDR3 is 13 amino acids. The germline CDR1 and CDR2 sequences are LNHDA and SQIVND (reference sequence). Trimming took off 3 bases at V and 7 bases at J, with 10 bases between the two ends. Here the CDR3 reads CASSIGRDQPQHF. The CDR3 nucleotides read TGTGCCAGTAGTATCGGCCGGGACCAGCCCCAGCATTTT. Based on the CDR3 plus reference TRBV19 and TRBJ1-5, the full variable domain is DGGITQSPKYLFRKEGQNVTLSCEQNLNHDAMYWYRQDPGQGLRLIYYSQIVNDFQKGDIAEGYSVSREKKESFPLTVTSAQKNPTAFYLCASSIGRDQPQHFGDGTRLSIL.

In its sample, this clone was seen a few times. V and J are TRBV23-1 and TRBJ1-5, with D possibly TRBD1 on 6 matching bases. TRBV23-1 has ORF status, its function being uncertain. There are 14 residues in the CDR3. Trimming stripped 2 bases from V and 2 bases from J, with 7 bases between. The CDR3 protein is CASSQAGGNQPQHF. CDR3 DNA: TGCGCCAGCAGTCAAGCAGGGGGCAATCAGCCCCAGCATTTT.

The CDR3 DNA reads TGTGCCAGCAGCTTAGTCGGGGGGATTGCAACTAATGAAAAACTGTTTTTT. It codes for CASSLVGGIATNEKLFF. The V and J genes are TRBV5-5 and TRBJ1-4, with a possible D match to TRBD1 (5 bases). The V gene lost 2 bases and the J gene lost 0 bases, with 14 bases spanning the gap. The length of the CDR3 is 17 residues. Germline V gene lookup returns CDR1 SGHKS and CDR2 YYEKEE (reference sequence). The entire variable domain, with the rest obtained from reference TRBV5-5 and TRBJ1-4, is as follows: DAGVTQSPTHLIKTRGQQVTLRCSPISGHKSVSWYQQVLGQGPQFIFQYYEKEERGRGNFPDRFSARQFPNYSSELNVNALLLGDSALYLCASSLVGGIATNEKLFFGSGTQLSVL.

V and J are TRBV5-1 and TRBJ2-2; D is possibly TRBD1 or TRBD2 (6 bases each). V was clipped by 0 bases and J by 6 bases, with 9 bases between them. In germline, CDR1 is SGHRS, CDR2 YFSETQ. This CDR3 has 14 residues. CDR3 sequence (DNA): TGCGCCAGCAGCTTGGCAGGGGAGGCCGGGGAGCTGTTTTTT. Its translation: CASSLAGEAGELFF.

The rearrangement joins TRBV6-1 to TRBJ2-7; 11 bases are shared with TRBD1. V was pared by 8 bases and J by 0 bases, with 3 bases of the junction left unmatched. The CDR3 loop spans 14 amino acids. The germline V gene encodes CDR1 MNHNS and CDR2 SASEGT. The CDR3 loop is CASEGTGGSYEQYV. DNA of the CDR3: TGTGCCAGCGAAGGGACAGGGGGCTCCTACGAGCAGTACGTC.

Here the CDR3 DNA reads TGTGCCAGCAGCCTAGGGCTCTTTAATTCACCCCTCCACTTT. Amino acids: CASSLGLFNSPLHF. The genes are TRBV28 and TRBJ1-6; D is unclear. This CDR3 is 14 amino acids long. Germline loops: CDR1 MDHEN, CDR2 SYDVKM. V was pared by 6 bases and J by 6 bases, with 12 bases between.

The V call is TRBV7-9, the J call TRBJ2-3; D might be TRBD1 (6 bases). V dropped 6 bases and J dropped 1 base, with 11 bases sitting between them. The CDR3 has 14 amino acids. Germline assignment: CDR1 SEHNR and CDR2 FQNEAQ (reference sequence). The CDR3 DNA reads TGTGCCAGCAGAGTTTCAGGGGGCACAGATACGCAGTATTTT. This translates into CASRVSGGTDTQYF.

This clone was recorded a few times. The CDR3 DNA reads as TGTGCCAGTAGTATCAAAACGGCTCATTCACCCCTCCACTTT. This sequence encodes CASSIKTAHSPLHF. The V and J genes are TRBV19 and TRBJ1-6; D is uncertain. Trimming removed 3 bases at V and 8 bases at J, with 11 bases between. Per the germline V gene, CDR1 is LNHDA and CDR2 is SQIVND (reference sequence). The CDR3 loop spans 14 amino acids.

The chain recombines TRBV6-5 with TRBJ2-2; D remains unclear. The CDR3 extends over 15 amino acids. V lost 1 base and J lost 3, with 9 bases in between. The V gene's germline CDR1 is MNHEY and CDR2 SVGAGI. The CDR3 region is CASSYYSWDTGELFF. The CDR3 DNA reads as TGTGCCAGCAGTTACTACAGTTGGGACACCGGGGAGCTGTTTTTT.

The chain carries TRBV28 and TRBJ2-5; D is possibly TRBD1 (6 bases). Trimming removed 4 bases at V and 3 bases at J, with 18 bases between. Germline V gene sequence: CDR1 MDHEN, CDR2 SYDVKM. The CDR3 totals 16 residues. In DNA, the CDR3 is TGTGCCAGCAGTTCCTTCTTCCGGCAGGGGAAAGAGACCCAGTACTTC. Protein product: CASSSFFRQGKETQYF.

This chain joins TRBV27 and TRBJ1-5, with D perhaps matching TRBD1 (5 bases). The V end was cut by 6 bases, the J end by 1 base, with 13 bases between. Germline values: CDR1 MNHEY, CDR2 SMNVEV (reference sequence). This CDR3 comprises 15 residues. The CDR3 sequence: CASRSGSNSNQPQHF. The CDR3, as DNA: TGTGCCAGCAGGTCAGGGTCGAACAGCAATCAGCCCCAGCATTTT.

This rearrangement joins TRBV6-1 to TRBJ1-2; possibly TRBD1 for D (5 bases). Deletions cut 6 bases from V and 8 bases from J, with 13 bases between. CDR3 length equals 12 residues. Germline V gene lookup returns CDR1 MNHNS and CDR2 SASEGT. The CDR3 sequence is CASSLTEEGYTF. CDR3 nucleotides: TGTGCCAGCAGCTTGACAGAAGAGGGCTACACCTTC.

This clone was counted between two and nine times. The rearrangement joins TRBV6-1 to TRBJ2-5; D gene uncertain. The CDR3 contains 12 residues. From germline, CDR1 is MNHNS and CDR2 SASEGT. Deletions cut 5 bases from V and 4 bases from J, with 8 bases between. CDR3 protein: CASSPWGETQYF. CDR3 coding DNA: TGTGCCAGCAGTCCCTGGGGAGAGACCCAGTACTTC.

The V call is TRBV7-8, the J call TRBJ1-6, with D possibly being TRBD1 (6 bases). The CDR3 spans 16 residues. Trimming removed 5 bases from V and 7 bases from J, with 18 bases in between. Germline-derived CDR1 and CDR2 are SGHVS and FQNEAQ. The CDR3 nucleotides are TGTGCCAGCAGCCCGGAGGGGGGCTTAACCAATTCACCCCTCCACTTT. Translation: CASSPEGGLTNSPLHF. The variable domain in full, with the rest retrieved from reference TRBV7-8 and TRBJ1-6, is GAGVSQSPRYKVAKRGQDVALRCDPISGHVSLFWYQQALGQGPEFLTYFQNEAQLDKSGLPSDRFFAERPEGSVSTLKIQRTQQEDSAVYLCASSPEGGLTNSPLHFGNGTRLTVT.